A single sample is the source of the 8 T cell receptor beta chains below, sequenced in a study of T cells after yellow fever vaccination. TCRdb fed the 5' RACE reads into MiXCR, producing one record per CDR3 protein. Here the sample spans about 310,000 distinct CDR3 sequences, about 3.5% being singletons. Sequences were derived from PBMCs, sampled on the day of the yellow fever booster vaccination. The receptors derive from a man between 18 and 35 years old who received the YFV17D yellow fever vaccine.

There are a few counts of this clonotype. This sequence joins TRBV7-8 and TRBJ2-7, with 8 bases fitting TRBD1. CDR3 length: 15 amino acids. The ends lost 5 bases at V and 3 bases at J; junction bases unmatched: 9. Germline assignment: CDR1 SGHVS and CDR2 FQNEAQ. The CDR3: CASSKTGTGGYEQYF. The CDR3 region has the DNA TGTGCCAGCAGCAAGACCGGGACAGGAGGCTACGAGCAGTACTTC.

The sample holds many counts of this clonotype. This chain uses TRBV7-8 with TRBJ1-5, with D hard to call. V lost 11 bases, J lost 10 bases, and 18 bases lay in between. The CDR3 length is 12 residues. Per the germline V gene, CDR1 is SGHVS and CDR2 is FQNEAQ. CDR3 region: CASGGIVEPQHF. DNA of the CDR3: TGTGCCTCTGGAGGGATCGTGGAACCCCAGCATTTT.

The chain carries TRBV20-1 and TRBJ2-1; D is uncertain. Germline CDR1 is DFQATT and CDR2 is SNEGSKA (reference sequence). V lost 1 base and J lost 5, with 6 bases in between. CDR3 length: 12 amino acids. CDR3 loop: CSARALHNEQFF. In DNA form, the CDR3 reads TGCAGTGCTAGAGCGCTCCACAATGAGCAGTTCTTC.

Comment on this clonotype: This may be a read error: a much more frequent sequence differs by one nucleotide. J is TRBJ1-4 and V is TRBV5-1; no clear D gene. The CDR3 consists of 14 residues. CDR1 SGHRS and CDR2 YFSETQ come from the germline V gene. Trimming took 4 bases from V and 1 from J, leaving 8 bases between them. The CDR3 sequence is CASSTERTNEKLFF. The CDR3 DNA is TGCGCCAGCAGCACAGAGAGAACTAATGAAAAACTGTTTTTT.

The table lists this clonotype with many counts. This rearrangement joins TRBV10-2 to TRBJ2-7; D uncertain. Trimming left V 3 bases short and J 4 bases short, with 4 bases between. CDR1 and CDR2 (germline): WSHSY, SAAADI. This CDR3 contains 11 residues. The CDR3, as DNA: TGCGCCAGCAGTGACATGTACGAGCAGTACTTC. It encodes CASSDMYEQYF.

As DNA, the CDR3 is TGTGCCAGCAGAGTACGTGGGACTAGTAGTGCCTATGAGCAGTTCTTC. Its protein is CASRVRGTSSAYEQFF. The chain employs TRBV7-2 and TRBJ2-1; 8 bases are shared with TRBD2. Per germline, CDR1 SGHTA and CDR2 FQGNSA. The CDR3 contains 16 residues. V lost 6 bases to trimming and J lost 8 bases; unmatched junction nucleotides: 15. Full variable domain (rest looked up from reference TRBV7-2 and TRBJ2-1): GAGVSQSPSNKVTEKGKDVELRCDPISGHTALYWYRQSLGQGLEFLIYFQGNSAPDKSGLPSDRFSAERTGGSVSTLTIQRTQQEDSAVYLCASRVRGTSSAYEQFFGPGTRLTVL.

V usage is TRBV11-1 and J usage is TRBJ2-7, with D uncertain. The germline CDR1 and CDR2 sequences are SGHAT and FQDESV (reference sequence). CDR3 length equals 14 residues. Trimming pared 5 bases from V and 2 bases from J, leaving 13 bases between. The CDR3 protein is CASSPGDTTYEQYF. The CDR3 region has the DNA TGTGCCAGCAGCCCCGGAGATACCACCTACGAGCAGTACTTC.

This clonotype was detected only once. The V gene is TRBV5-8, the J gene TRBJ2-3; D remains unclear. CDR1 and CDR2 from the germline V gene are SGHTS and YDEGEE. Trimming took off 0 bases at V and 6 bases at J, with 14 bases between the two ends. The CDR3 runs to 15 residues. CDR3 in amino acids: CASSLGGARLDTQYF. Here the CDR3 DNA reads TGTGCCAGCAGCTTGGGGGGTGCCCGATTGGATACGCAGTATTTT.